This entry concerns a single T cell receptor (beta chain). This entry is derived from a study of blood T cell repertoires in COVID-19. Study-level background: COVID-19 samples, acute and convalescent, were from the United States, Italy and Spain.

Trimming removed 5 bases from V and 5 bases from J, with 15 bases in between. The CDR3 has 15 amino acids. In germline, CDR1 is SGHAT, CDR2 FQNNGV. Original methodology: Amplifying reference gene primers gave estimates of nucleated cell counts. Measured with immunoSEQ multiplex PCR; TCRdb has only the in-frame clones, and not every one. The V and J calls and clone size were taken over from that table, and D and trimming were inferred from the DNA. The table has roughly 230,000 clones, over 75% seen once. The source of this sequence is a woman of 80 years or more with acute or convalescent COVID-19. Sequencing was done on a sample of peripheral blood. The rearrangement uses TRBV11-2 and TRBJ1-4; the D is unclear. The CDR3 region is CASSLRRNPNEKLFF. As DNA, the CDR3 is TGTGCCAGCAGCCTCAGGAGGAACCCCAATGAAAAACTGTTTTTT.